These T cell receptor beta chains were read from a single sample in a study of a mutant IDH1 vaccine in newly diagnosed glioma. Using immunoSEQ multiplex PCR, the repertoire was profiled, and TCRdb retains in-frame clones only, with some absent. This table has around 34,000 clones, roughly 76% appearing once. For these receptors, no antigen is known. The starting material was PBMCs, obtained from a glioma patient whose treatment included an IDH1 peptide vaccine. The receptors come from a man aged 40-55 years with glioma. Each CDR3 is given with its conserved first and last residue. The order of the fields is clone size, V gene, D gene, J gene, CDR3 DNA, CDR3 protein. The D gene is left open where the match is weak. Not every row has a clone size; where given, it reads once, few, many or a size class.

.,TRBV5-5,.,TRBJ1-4,TGTGCCAGCAGCATGACAGGAGGGGGTGAAAAACTGTTTTTT,CASSMTGGGEKLFF
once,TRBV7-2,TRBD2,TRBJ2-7,TGTGCCAGCAGCTTGTTAGCGGGTGAGCAGTACTTC,CASSLLAGEQYF
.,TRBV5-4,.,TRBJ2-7,TGTGCCAGCTCCGGAGGGGCCAGAACCTACGAGCAGTACTTC,CASSGGARTYEQYF
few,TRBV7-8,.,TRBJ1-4,TGTGCCAGCAGCTTACGGGAGCAGAAACTGTTTTTT,CASSLREQKLFF
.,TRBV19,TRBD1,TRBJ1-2,TGTGCCAGTACCGCGACAGGGCTCCCCTATGGCTACACCTTC,CASTATGLPYGYTF
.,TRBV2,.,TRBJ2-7,TGTGCCAGCAGTGAATTAGGCAGGGGGACTTACGAGCAGTACTTC,CASSELGRGTYEQYF
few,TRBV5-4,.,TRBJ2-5,TGTGCCAGCAGCTTGGGGGGGCTAGGCCAAGAGACCCAGTACTTC,CASSLGGLGQETQYF
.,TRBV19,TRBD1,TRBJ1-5,TGTGCCAGTAGTGGAGGGACAGCCAATCAGCCCCAGCATTTT,CASSGGTANQPQHF
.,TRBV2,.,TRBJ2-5,TGTGCCAGCAGTGTACGGATCGTTGAGACCCAGTACTTC,CASSVRIVETQYF
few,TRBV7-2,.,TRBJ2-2,TGTGCCAGCAGCTTTTCCAGGACGAACACCGGGGAGCTGTTTTTT,CASSFSRTNTGELFF
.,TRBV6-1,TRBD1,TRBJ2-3,TGTGCCGGGGATTCCGGGACAGCGGTCACAGATACGCAGTATTTT,CAGDSGTAVTDTQYF
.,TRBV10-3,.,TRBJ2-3,TGTGCCATCAGTGATTGGGCTCAAGATACGCAGTATTTT,CAISDWAQDTQYF
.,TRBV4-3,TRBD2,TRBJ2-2,TGCGCCAGCAGCCAAGAAACTAGCGGGGCCACCGGGGAGCTGTTTTTT,CASSQETSGATGELFF
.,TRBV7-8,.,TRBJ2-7,TGTGCCAGCAGCTTACTTCGAGACTACGAGCAGTACTTC,CASSLLRDYEQYF
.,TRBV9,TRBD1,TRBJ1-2,TGTGCCAGCAGCCCTTCCGGGACAGGGCTTAACTATGGCTACACCTTC,CASSPSGTGLNYGYTF
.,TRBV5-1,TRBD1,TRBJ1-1,TGCGCCAGCAGCCGGGCGGACAGGGTGAACACTGAAGCTTTCTTT,CASSRADRVNTEAFF
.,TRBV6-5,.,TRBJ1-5,TGTGCCAGCGGGGGGCAGCCCCAGCATTTT,CASGGQPQHF
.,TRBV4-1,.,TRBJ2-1,TGCGCCAGCAGCCAAGATCCCCCTACGGTTGCTAATTTCAATGAGCAGTTCTTC,CASSQDPPTVANFNEQFF
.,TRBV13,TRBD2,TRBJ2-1,TGTGCCAGCAGCTTAGGCGGGAGGGCCCACAATGAGCAGTTCTTC,CASSLGGRAHNEQFF
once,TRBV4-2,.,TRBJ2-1,TGTGCCAGCAGCCAAGATCAGGACAGTAAAGAGCAGTTCTTC,CASSQDQDSKEQFF
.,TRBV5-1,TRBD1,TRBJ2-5,TGCGCCAGCAGCCCTTCGACAGGGTACCAAGAGACCCAGTACTTC,CASSPSTGYQETQYF
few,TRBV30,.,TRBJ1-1,TGTGCCTGGAGTAGGGACTTGGGAGCTTTCTTT,CAWSRDLGAFF
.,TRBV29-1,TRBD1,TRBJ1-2,TGCAGCTCCTCCGGCAGGGGGTTGGGTGGCTACACCTTC,CSSSGRGLGGYTF
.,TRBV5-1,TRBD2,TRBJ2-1,TGCGCCAGCAGCGCCGACACTAGCGGGAGAACTTATCTCTCGTATGAGCAGTTCTTC,CASSADTSGRTYLSYEQFF
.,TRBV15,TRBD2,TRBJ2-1,TGTGCCACCAGCAGATCACCGACTAGCGGGAGCCGGAATGAGCAGTTCTTC,CATSRSPTSGSRNEQFF
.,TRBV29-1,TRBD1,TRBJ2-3,TGCAGCGTTGAACTCAGGACAGGGACTAGCACAGATACGCAGTATTTT,CSVELRTGTSTDTQYF
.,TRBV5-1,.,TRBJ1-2,TGCGCCAGCAGCTATGGATTGGGGGCGGTAAACTATGGCTACACCTTC,CASSYGLGAVNYGYTF
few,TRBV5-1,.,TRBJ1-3,TGCGCCAGCAGCTTGGAGGCGGGGGCATCTGGAAACACCATATATTTT,CASSLEAGASGNTIYF
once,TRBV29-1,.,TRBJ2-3,TGCAGCGTCCTGGGGTGGGATCTATTTGTCCCAGATACGCAGTATTTT,CSVLGWDLFVPDTQYF
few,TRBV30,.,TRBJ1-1,TGTGCCTGGAGCGGTCGCAGAACTGAAGCTTTCTTT,CAWSGRRTEAFF
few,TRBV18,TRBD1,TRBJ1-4,TGTGCCAGCTCACCCCCCATCCAAGCGGGACAGGGAGAAAAACTGTTTTTT,CASSPPIQAGQGEKLFF
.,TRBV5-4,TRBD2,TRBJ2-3,TGTGCCAGCAGCTCGGGACTAGCGGGGGGCCTGAGCACAGATACGCAGTATTTT,CASSSGLAGGLSTDTQYF
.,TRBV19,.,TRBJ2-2,TGTGCCAGTGAAACTCAGGGGACCGGGGAGCTGTTTTTT,CASETQGTGELFF
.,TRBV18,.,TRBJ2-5,TGTGCCAGCTCACCCGAGTTTACGTTGGGCGAGGCGGGAGAGACCCAGTACTTC,CASSPEFTLGEAGETQYF
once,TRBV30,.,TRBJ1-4,TGTGCCTGGACCAGGGAAGGTAATGAAAAACTGTTTTTT,CAWTREGNEKLFF
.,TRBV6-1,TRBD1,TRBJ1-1,TGTGCCAGCAGTCGGGACAGGGCGCGGAACACTGAAGCTTTCTTT,CASSRDRARNTEAFF
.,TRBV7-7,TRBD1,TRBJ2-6,TGTGCTAGCAGGCGAACAGGGGGCTCCCCCCGCTCTGGGGCCAACGTCCTGACTTTC,CASRRTGGSPRSGANVLTF
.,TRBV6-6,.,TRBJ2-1,TGTGCCAGCAGTCCTCCGCCGACTTTGCAGCAGTTCTTC,CASSPPPTLQQFF
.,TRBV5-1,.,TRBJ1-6,TGCGCCTGGCATAATTATAATTCACCCCTCCACTTT,CAWHNYNSPLHF
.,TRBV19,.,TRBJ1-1,TGCGCCAGTAGTCCGCGCGACAGAAACACTGAAGCTTTCTTT,CASSPRDRNTEAFF
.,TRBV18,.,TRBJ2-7,TGTGCCAGCCGACGGTCCGGGGGCTCCTACGAGCAGTACTTC,CASRRSGGSYEQYF
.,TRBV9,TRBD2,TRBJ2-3,TGTGCCAGCAGCGTAGGTAGCGGGGGGGCTACAGATACGCAGTATTTT,CASSVGSGGATDTQYF
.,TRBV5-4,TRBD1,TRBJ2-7,TGTGCCAGCAGCGTCTGGACAGGGTCCTACGAGCAGTACTTC,CASSVWTGSYEQYF
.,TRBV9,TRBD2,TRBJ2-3,TGTGCCAGCAGCGTCCGCTTGACGGGGGGGGTCACAGATACGCAGTATTTT,CASSVRLTGGVTDTQYF
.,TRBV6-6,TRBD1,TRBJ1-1,TGTGCCAGCAGAGGAGGGACAGGATCCTTCACTGAAGCTTTCTTT,CASRGGTGSFTEAFF
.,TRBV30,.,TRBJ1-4,TGTGCCTTTGGTCAGGGCCCACCAACTAATGAAAAACTGTTTTTT,CAFGQGPPTNEKLFF
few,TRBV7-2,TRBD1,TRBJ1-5,TGTGCCAGCAGCTCGGGACAGGGCGGCAATCAGCCCCAGCATTTT,CASSSGQGGNQPQHF
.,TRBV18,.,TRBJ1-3,TGTGCCAGCTCACCATACGACGCCATCTCTGGAAACACCATATATTTT,CASSPYDAISGNTIYF
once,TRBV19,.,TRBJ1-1,TGTGCCAGTAGTATAGACAGGGTGGGCACTGAAGCTTTCTTT,CASSIDRVGTEAFF